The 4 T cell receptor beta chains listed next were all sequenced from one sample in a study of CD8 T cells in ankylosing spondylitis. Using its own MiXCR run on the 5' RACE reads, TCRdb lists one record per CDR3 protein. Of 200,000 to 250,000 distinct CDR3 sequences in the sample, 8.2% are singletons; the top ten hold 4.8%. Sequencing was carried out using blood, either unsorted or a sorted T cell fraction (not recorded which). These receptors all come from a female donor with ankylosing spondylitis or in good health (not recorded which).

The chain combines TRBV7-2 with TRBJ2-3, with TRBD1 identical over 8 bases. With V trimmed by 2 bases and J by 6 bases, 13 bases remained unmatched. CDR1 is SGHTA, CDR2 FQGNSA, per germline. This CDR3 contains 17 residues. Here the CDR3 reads CASSLLPAGGGLDTQYF. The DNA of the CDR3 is TGTGCCAGCAGCTTACTGCCCGCAGGGGGCGGGTTGGATACGCAGTATTTT.

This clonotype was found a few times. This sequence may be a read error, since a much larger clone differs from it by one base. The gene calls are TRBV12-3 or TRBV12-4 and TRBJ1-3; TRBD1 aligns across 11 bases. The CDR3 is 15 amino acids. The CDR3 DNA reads TGTGCCAGCAGCCGCGGACAGGGGGCTGGAAACGCCATATATTTT. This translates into CASSRGQGAGNAIYF.

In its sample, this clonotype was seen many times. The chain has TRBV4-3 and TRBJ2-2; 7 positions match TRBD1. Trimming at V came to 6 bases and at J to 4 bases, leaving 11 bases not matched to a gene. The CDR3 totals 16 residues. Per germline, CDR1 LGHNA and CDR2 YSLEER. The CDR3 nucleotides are TGCGCCAGCAGTCCGGTACAGGGGTTATCCACCGGGGAGCTGTTTTTT. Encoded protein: CASSPVQGLSTGELFF.

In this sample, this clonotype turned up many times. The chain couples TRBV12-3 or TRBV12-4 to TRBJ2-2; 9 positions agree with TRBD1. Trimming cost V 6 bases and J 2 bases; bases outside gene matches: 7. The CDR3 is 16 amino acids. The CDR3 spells CASRPRTGANTGELFF. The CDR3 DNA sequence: TGTGCCAGCAGACCAAGGACAGGGGCCAACACCGGGGAGCTGTTTTTT.